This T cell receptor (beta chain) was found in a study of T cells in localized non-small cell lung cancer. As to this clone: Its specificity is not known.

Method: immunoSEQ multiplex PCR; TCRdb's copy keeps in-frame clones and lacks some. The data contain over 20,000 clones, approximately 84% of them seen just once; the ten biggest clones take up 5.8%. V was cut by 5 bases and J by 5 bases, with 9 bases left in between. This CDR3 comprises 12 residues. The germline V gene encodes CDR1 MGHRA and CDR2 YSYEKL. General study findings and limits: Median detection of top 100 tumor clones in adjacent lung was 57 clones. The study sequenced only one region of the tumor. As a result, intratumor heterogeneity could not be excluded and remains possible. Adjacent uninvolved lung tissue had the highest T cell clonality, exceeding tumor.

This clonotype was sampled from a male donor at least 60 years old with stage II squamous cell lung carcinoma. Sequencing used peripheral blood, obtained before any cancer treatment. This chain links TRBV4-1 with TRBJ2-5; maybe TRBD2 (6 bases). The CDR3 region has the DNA TGCGCCAGCAGCTTGGAGGGGGAGACCCAGTACTTC. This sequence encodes CASSLEGETQYF.